This T cell receptor (beta chain) stems from a study of CD8+CD57+ T cells in acquired aplastic anemia. Study-level background: DNA per sorted CD4+ or CD8+ sample ranged roughly 0.17 to 27.4 ug, averaging roughly 3.2 ug. Among healthy donors, CD4+ cells averaged about 10 million reads.

Study-wide results and caveats: CD8+ Simpson's diversity in patients was not significantly different from that in controls. Approximately 28 CD8+ CDR3 sequences were shared between patients and controls.

Trimming removed 2 bases from V and 5 bases from J, with 16 bases in between. The CDR3 runs 15 residues. Germline V gene data show CDR1 as LGHNA and CDR2 as YSLEER. Template material for TCR beta VDJ and CDR3 profiling consisted of genomic DNA. TCRdb processed the reads anew with MiXCR; each CDR3 protein has one entry. The data show roughly 420,000 distinct CDR3 sequences, around 72% seen once. The table lists this clonotype with many counts. Its antigen is still unknown. Sequencing used sorted CD4+, CD8+, or CD8+CD57+ T cells (not recorded which) from PBMCs. This chain uses TRBV4-3 with TRBJ2-7; D is possibly TRBD1 (6 bases). The clonotype originates from a human donor in good health, serving as a control. CDR3 coding DNA: TGCGCCAGCAGCCAACGGAATACAGGGCTCGACGAGCAGTACTTC. Amino acids: CASSQRNTGLDEQYF.